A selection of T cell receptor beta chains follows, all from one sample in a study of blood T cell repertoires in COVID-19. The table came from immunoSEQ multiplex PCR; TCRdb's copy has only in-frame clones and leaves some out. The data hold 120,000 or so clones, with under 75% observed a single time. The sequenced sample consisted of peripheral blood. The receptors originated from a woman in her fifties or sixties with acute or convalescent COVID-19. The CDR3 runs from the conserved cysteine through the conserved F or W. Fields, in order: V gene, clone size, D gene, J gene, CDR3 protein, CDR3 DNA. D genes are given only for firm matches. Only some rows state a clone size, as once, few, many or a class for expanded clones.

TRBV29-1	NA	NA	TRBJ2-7	CSVELGGLYEQYF	TGCAGCGTTGAACTAGGTGGACTCTACGAGCAGTACTTC
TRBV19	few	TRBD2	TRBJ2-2	CASMRTSGSNTGELFF	TGTGCCAGTATGAGGACTAGCGGCTCGAACACCGGGGAGCTGTTTTTT
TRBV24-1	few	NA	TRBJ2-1	CATSRRNEQFF	TGTGCCACCAGTCGTCGCAATGAGCAGTTCTTC
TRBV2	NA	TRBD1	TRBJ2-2	CASRAAGTGFTGELFF	TGTGCCAGCAGGGCTGCCGGGACAGGCTTTACCGGGGAGCTGTTTTTT
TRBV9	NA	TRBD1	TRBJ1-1	CASSVGQGNTEAFF	TGTGCCAGCAGCGTAGGACAGGGGAACACTGAAGCTTTCTTT
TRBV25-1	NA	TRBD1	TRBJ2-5	CASSDIGTGRHLYETQYF	TGTGCCAGCAGTGATATTGGGACAGGGAGACACCTATATGAGACCCAGTACTTC
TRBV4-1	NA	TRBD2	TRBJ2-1	CASSHLLRASGGYNEQFF	TGCGCCAGCAGCCACCTTCTCAGGGCTAGCGGGGGTTACAATGAGCAGTTCTTC
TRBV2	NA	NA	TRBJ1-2	CASSYTSYGYTF	TGTGCCAGCAGTTATACAAGCTATGGCTACACCTTC
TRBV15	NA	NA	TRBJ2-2	CATSRLSTGELFF	TGTGCCACCAGCAGACTAAGCACCGGGGAGCTGTTTTTT
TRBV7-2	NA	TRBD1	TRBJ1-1	CASSLDWDRMLAFF	TGTGCCAGCAGCTTAGATTGGGACAGGATGTTGGCTTTCTTT
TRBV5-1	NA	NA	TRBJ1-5	CASSQGPNQPQHF	TGCGCCAGCAGCCAGGGCCCGAATCAGCCCCAGCATTTT
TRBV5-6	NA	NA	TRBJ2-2	CASSLRWAGSTGELFF	TGTGCCAGCAGCTTAAGGTGGGCAGGGTCCACCGGGGAGCTGTTTTTT
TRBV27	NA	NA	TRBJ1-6	CASSLGGGAYNSPLHF	TGTGCCAGCAGTTTAGGTGGGGGGGCGTATAATTCACCCCTCCACTTT
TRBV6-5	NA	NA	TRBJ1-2	CASSYLSNYGYTF	TGTGCCAGCAGTTACCTGTCTAACTATGGCTACACCTTC
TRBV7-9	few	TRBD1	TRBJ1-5	CASSPGTGGNNQPQHF	TGTGCCAGCAGCCCTGGGACAGGGGGCAACAATCAGCCCCAGCATTTT
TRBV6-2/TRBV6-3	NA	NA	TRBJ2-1	CASSYLMTGIYNEQFF	TGTGCCAGCAGTTACTTAATGACAGGTATATACAATGAGCAGTTCTTC
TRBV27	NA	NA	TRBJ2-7	CASKVWASDEQYF	TGTGCCAGCAAAGTATGGGCTTCGGACGAGCAGTACTTC
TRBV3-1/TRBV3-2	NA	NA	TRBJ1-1	CASSQDPEGFSEAFF	TGTGCCAGCAGCCAAGATCCGGAGGGGTTTTCTGAAGCTTTCTTT
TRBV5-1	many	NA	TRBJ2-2	CASSLGSQYAGELFF	TGCGCCAGCAGCTTGGGGAGCCAGTACGCCGGGGAGCTGTTTTTT
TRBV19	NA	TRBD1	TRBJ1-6	CASSIVPPGQGDSPLHF	TGTGCCAGTAGTATAGTCCCCCCCGGGCAGGGGGATTCACCCCTCCACTTT
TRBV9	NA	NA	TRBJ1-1	CASSVQPQGNTEAFF	TGTGCCAGCAGCGTACAGCCGCAGGGGAACACTGAAGCTTTCTTT
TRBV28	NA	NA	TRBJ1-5	CASSFRGGQPQHF	TGTGCCAGCAGTTTCAGGGGCGGACAGCCCCAGCATTTT
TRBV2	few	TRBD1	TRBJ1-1	CASSSGQMMNTEAFF	TGTGCCAGCAGCTCGGGACAGATGATGAACACTGAAGCTTTCTTT
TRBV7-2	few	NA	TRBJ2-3	CASSPVIGVDTQYF	TGTGCCAGCAGCCCCGTCATCGGAGTTGATACGCAGTATTTT
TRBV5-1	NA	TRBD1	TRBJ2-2	CASSSGTGGPGELFF	TGCGCCAGCAGCTCCGGGACAGGGGGACCCGGGGAGCTGTTTTTT
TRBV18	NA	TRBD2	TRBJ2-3	CASSLNPGLAGQSTDTQYF	TGTGCCAGCTCACTCAACCCGGGACTAGCGGGGCAGAGCACAGATACGCAGTATTTT
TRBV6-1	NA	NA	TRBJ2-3	CASSEDSNTQYF	TGTGCCAGCAGCGAAGACTCGAATACGCAGTATTTT
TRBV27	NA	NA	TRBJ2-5	CASSLASQGEETQYF	TGTGCCAGCAGTTTGGCTTCCCAAGGGGAAGAGACCCAGTACTTC
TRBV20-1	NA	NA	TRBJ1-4	CSASGPGGLFF	TGCAGTGCTAGTGGTCCCGGGGGACTGTTTTTT
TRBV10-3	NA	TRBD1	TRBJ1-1	CAIGHRGGAFF	TGTGCCATCGGACACAGGGGGGGAGCTTTCTTT
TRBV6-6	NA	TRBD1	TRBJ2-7	CASSQTGNYEQYF	TGTGCCAGCAGTCAGACAGGGAACTACGAGCAGTACTTC
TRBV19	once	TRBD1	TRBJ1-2	CASRLSPGQGFGYTF	TGTGCCAGCAGACTTTCTCCGGGACAGGGCTTTGGCTACACCTTC
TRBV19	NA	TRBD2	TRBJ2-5	CASSNPGAGRETQYF	TGTGCCAGTAGTAATCCTGGAGCGGGGCGAGAGACCCAGTACTTC
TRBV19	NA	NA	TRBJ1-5	CASSIRPGANQPQHF	TGTGCCAGTAGTATTCGGCCCGGAGCTAATCAGCCCCAGCATTTT
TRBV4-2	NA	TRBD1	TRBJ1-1	CASSQGPGQGFSEAFF	TGTGCCAGCAGCCAAGGTCCCGGACAGGGTTTTTCTGAAGCTTTCTTT
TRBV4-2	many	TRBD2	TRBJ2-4	CASSQDQGGAIQYF	TGTGCCAGCAGCCAAGATCAGGGAGGGGCCATTCAGTACTTC
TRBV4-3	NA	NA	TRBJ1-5	CASSQDFRGAGQPQHF	TGCGCCAGCAGCCAAGATTTCAGGGGCGCCGGTCAGCCCCAGCATTTT
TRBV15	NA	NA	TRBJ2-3	CATSRQGSTDTQYF	TGTGCCACCAGCAGACAGGGTAGCACAGATACGCAGTATTTT
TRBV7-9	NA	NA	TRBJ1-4	CASETGEKLFF	TGTGCCAGCGAAACGGGTGAAAAACTGTTTTTT
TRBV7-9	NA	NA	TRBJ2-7	CASSPEPVQHVEQYF	TGTGCCAGCAGCCCAGAACCGGTACAGCACGTCGAGCAGTACTTC
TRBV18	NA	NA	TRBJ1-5	CASAGWTDQPQHF	TGTGCCAGCGCCGGATGGACAGATCAGCCCCAGCATTTT
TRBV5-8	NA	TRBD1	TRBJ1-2	CASSLRDRVVGYGYTF	TGTGCCAGCAGCTTGAGGGACAGGGTCGTTGGCTATGGCTACACCTTC
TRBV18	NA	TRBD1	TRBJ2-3	CASSARDRDADTQYF	TGTGCCAGCTCGGCCCGGGACAGGGATGCAGATACGCAGTATTTT
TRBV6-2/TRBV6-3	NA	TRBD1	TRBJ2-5	CASSWGQVFQETQYF	TGTGCCAGCAGTTGGGGACAGGTGTTCCAAGAGACCCAGTACTTC
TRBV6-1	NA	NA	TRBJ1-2	CASSEYRRRNYGYTF	TGTGCCAGCAGTGAATACCGAAGGAGGAACTATGGCTACACCTTC
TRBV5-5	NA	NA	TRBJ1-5	CASSSETGPWKPQHF	TGTGCCAGCAGCTCCGAGACAGGCCCTTGGAAGCCCCAGCATTTT
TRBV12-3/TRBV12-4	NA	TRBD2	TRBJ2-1	CASSSGTSKGQFF	TGTGCCAGCAGTTCAGGGACTAGCAAGGGGCAGTTCTTC